Listed below are T cell receptor beta chains from one sample, sequenced in a study of shared clonotypes between healthy human individuals. The table came from immunoSEQ multiplex PCR; TCRdb's copy has only in-frame clones and leaves some out. The repertoire has fewer than 2.5 million clones, under 95% of them found once; the top ten carry about 0.34%. The sample taken for sequencing was naive CD4+ T cells from PBMCs. These receptors were taken from a man aged 18 to 30 in good health. Some clones in this sample may be carry-over from other donors' samples. Both conserved end residues are trimmed from each CDR3. Each record gives: V gene, CDR3 length, D gene, J gene, CDR3 protein. The D gene is left open where the match is weak.

v_call: TRBV9
cdr3_length: 10
d_call: .
j_call: TRBJ2-3
cdr3_aa: ASSDTFDTQY

v_call: TRBV5-1
cdr3_length: 14
d_call: .
j_call: TRBJ2-1
cdr3_aa: ASSLNAQGRDNEQF

v_call: TRBV10-3
cdr3_length: 14
d_call: .
j_call: TRBJ2-2
cdr3_aa: AISERQTPLPGELF

v_call: TRBV5-1
cdr3_length: 13
d_call: TRBD1
j_call: TRBJ2-4
cdr3_aa: ASSPTGTGRNIQY

v_call: TRBV6-6
cdr3_length: 11
d_call: .
j_call: TRBJ1-3
cdr3_aa: ASSYKGGNTIY

v_call: TRBV18
cdr3_length: 13
d_call: TRBD2
j_call: TRBJ2-4
cdr3_aa: ASSRGEGSKNIQY

v_call: TRBV6-5
cdr3_length: 13
d_call: TRBD1
j_call: TRBJ1-5
cdr3_aa: ASSIGQGRAQPQH

v_call: TRBV27
cdr3_length: 15
d_call: TRBD2
j_call: TRBJ2-2
cdr3_aa: ATALLSGRAVIGELF

v_call: TRBV11-2
cdr3_length: 12
d_call: .
j_call: TRBJ2-6
cdr3_aa: ASSLQSGANVLT

v_call: TRBV7-2
cdr3_length: 12
d_call: .
j_call: TRBJ2-2
cdr3_aa: ASSFSGNTGELF

v_call: TRBV7-6
cdr3_length: 16
d_call: TRBD2
j_call: TRBJ2-1
cdr3_aa: ASSLDPVGGRPHNEQF

v_call: TRBV4-1
cdr3_length: 14
d_call: TRBD2
j_call: TRBJ2-3
cdr3_aa: ASSQDPGEGSDTQY

v_call: TRBV28
cdr3_length: 11
d_call: .
j_call: TRBJ1-1
cdr3_aa: ASIRGGNTEAF

v_call: TRBV5-5
cdr3_length: 13
d_call: .
j_call: TRBJ2-7
cdr3_aa: ASSLVGSAWYEQY

v_call: TRBV30
cdr3_length: 10
d_call: TRBD1
j_call: TRBJ1-5
cdr3_aa: AWSLGTGVMH

v_call: TRBV4-1
cdr3_length: 15
d_call: .
j_call: TRBJ1-2
cdr3_aa: ASSQVLGRTDPYRYT

v_call: TRBV7-9
cdr3_length: 12
d_call: TRBD1
j_call: TRBJ1-2
cdr3_aa: ASSSGTGNYGYT

v_call: TRBV9
cdr3_length: 12
d_call: TRBD1
j_call: TRBJ2-7
cdr3_aa: ASSVGQGIYEQY

v_call: TRBV18
cdr3_length: 17
d_call: .
j_call: TRBJ1-4
cdr3_aa: ASSPPPGYTPATNEKLF

v_call: TRBV5-1
cdr3_length: 13
d_call: TRBD2
j_call: TRBJ2-7
cdr3_aa: ASSSNQGGKDEQY